These 17 T cell receptor beta chains originate from one sample sequenced in a study of molecular identifiers for immune sequencing clone quantification (dated by TCRdb to 2017 to 2018). Libraries were prepared through PCR. The reads were generated on an Illumina HiSeq 4000. In TCRdb, the public reads were trimmed at Q25 with fastp and aligned with MiXCR, with productive beta chains retained. Rows with one shared CDR3 protein collapse into an entry with the most common genes and DNA. Across this sample there are about 640,000 distinct CDR3 sequences, with 15% to 20% seen only once. Together, the top ten hold under 0.95% of the sample. Input material: naive CD8+ T cells from blood, with Jurkat cell RNA spiked in. Sample cell subset or site, as interpreted from the label and publication: FACS-sorted CD8+CD4-CCR7+CD45RA+ naive T cells. These receptors came from a human donor in good health. Some libraries in this study had Jurkat cell RNA spiked in.

This clonotype was detected a few times. The V gene is TRBV4-1, the J gene TRBJ2-5; 10 bases agree with TRBD1. The J segment lost 5 bases and the V segment lost 4 bases, leaving 7 bases of the junction unmatched. Germline V CDR1 and CDR2: MGHRA, YSYEKL. The CDR3 is 15 residues long. The CDR3 sequence: CASSLGTGVSETQYF. The CDR3 region has the DNA TGCGCCAGCAGCCTCGGGACAGGGGTATCGGAGACCCAGTACTTC.

As for this clonotype: A much larger clone is a single base away; this may be a read error. The chain recombines TRBV13 with TRBJ2-3; D is possibly TRBD1 or TRBD2 (6 bases each). Germline assignment: CDR1 PRHDT and CDR2 FYEKMQ (reference sequence). The ends were cut back, 3 bases at V and 2 bases at J, with 24 bases in the middle. The CDR3 runs 19 residues. The CDR3 protein is CASSFFVRRDKSNTDTQYF. In nucleotides, the CDR3 is TGTGCCAGCAGCTTTTTTGTTCGGCGGGACAAGTCGAACACAGATACGCAGTATTTT.

This clonotype was detected many times. The J gene is TRBJ2-3, the V gene TRBV25-1, with D uncertain. This CDR3 region has 12 residues. Trimming pared 2 bases from V and 5 bases from J, leaving 5 bases between. From germline, CDR1 is MGHDK and CDR2 SYGVNS. The CDR3 DNA follows: TGTGCCAGCAGTGAAATCGGAGATACGCAGTATTTT. It codes for CASSEIGDTQYF.

This chain joins TRBV4-3 and TRBJ1-1; possible D gene TRBD1, 5 bases. Trimming removed 4 bases at V and 9 bases at J, with 12 bases between. CDR1 and CDR2 (germline): LGHNA, YSLEER. The CDR3 runs 12 residues. In DNA form, the CDR3 reads TGCGCCAGCAGCCCCGGCGGGGCTAAAGCTTTCTTT. Amino acid sequence: CASSPGGAKAFF.

At least ten counts were recorded for this clonotype. The chain joins TRBV7-9 to TRBJ1-1, with unresolved D. V lost 5 bases and J 3 bases, leaving 13 bases between the germline ends. Germline CDR1 SEHNR, CDR2 FQNEAQ (reference sequence). This CDR3 spans 14 amino acids. The CDR3 here is CASSPRWLDTEAFF. The CDR3 coding sequence is TGTGCCAGCAGCCCCCGTTGGTTAGACACTGAAGCTTTCTTT.

Worth noting for this clonotype: Since a much larger clone is just one base distant, this may be a read error. The rearrangement links TRBV4-3 to TRBJ2-3, with D uncertain. The closer fit of TRBJ1-5 to the DNA end suggests the J call may be wrong. Per the germline V gene, CDR1 is LGHNA and CDR2 is YSLEER. This CDR3 is 15 amino acids long. CDR3 in DNA: TGCGCCAGCAGCCTCCTCCGGGAAGCCAAAGATACGCAGCATTTT. Translating it yields CASSLLREAKDTQHF.

This chain uses TRBV5-4 with TRBJ2-1, with unresolved D. This CDR3 comprises 15 residues. V lost 3 bases and J lost 0, with 10 bases in between. Germline V gene lookup returns CDR1 SGHNT and CDR2 YYREEE (reference sequence). The chain's CDR3 is CASSWRRSSYNEQFF. CDR3 bases: TGTGCCAGCAGCTGGCGCCGGTCCTCCTACAATGAGCAGTTCTTC.

This clonotype was detected a few times. The chain combines TRBV12-3 or TRBV12-4 with TRBJ2-1; the match to TRBD2 covers 10 bases. V trimming: 6 bases; J trimming: 2 bases; junction bases outside the gene matches: 16. This CDR3 region has 19 residues. DNA of the CDR3: TGTGCCAGCAGAACCACCGATTTTTTAGCGGGGGGTCCCTACAATGAGCAGTTCTTC. Protein sequence: CASRTTDFLAGGPYNEQFF.

This clonotype was counted at least ten times. CDR3 nucleotides: TGTGCCAGCAGTGTGTTGGGTCGGGGGTTGGATACGCAGTATTTT. Residues: CASSVLGRGLDTQYF. The chain joins TRBV2 to TRBJ2-3; D possibly corresponds to TRBD2 (6 bases). CDR1 is SNHLY and CDR2 is FYNNEI in the germline V gene. V was clipped by 4 bases and J by 6 bases, with 17 bases between them. CDR3 length: 15 residues. Filled out from reference TRBV2 and TRBJ2-3, the complete variable domain reads EPEVTQTPSHQVTQMGQEVILRCVPISNHLYFYWYRQILGQKVEFLVSFYNNEISEKSEIFDDQFSVERPDGSNFTLKIRSTKLEDSAMYFCASSVLGRGLDTQYFGPGTRLTVL.

This clonotype was found many times. The chain recombines TRBV5-4 with TRBJ2-1; D gene unclear. Trimming took 1 base from V and 7 from J, leaving 9 bases between them. Germline-derived CDR1 and CDR2 are SGHNT and YYREEE (reference sequence). This CDR3 is built from 13 residues. The CDR3 spells CASSLSIGNEQFF. The CDR3 bases are TGTGCCAGCAGCTTGAGTATAGGGAATGAGCAGTTCTTC.

This clonotype was recorded many times. Relative to the germline gene, one junction end is altered; a read error may explain this. The V call is TRBV5-4, the J call TRBJ2-7, with D possibly called TRBD1 or TRBD2 (5 bases each). The CDR3 runs to 15 residues. Germline-derived CDR1 and CDR2 are SGHNT and YYREEE (reference sequence). CDR3: CASSFGASELYAQYF. DNA of the CDR3: TGTGCCAGCAGCTTCGGGGCCTCCGAACTCTACGCGCAGTACTTC.

Comments on this clonotype: Just one base apart from a much larger clone, this may be a read error. This rearrangement joins TRBV12-3 or TRBV12-4 to TRBJ1-1; 8 nucleotides match TRBD1. There are 17 residues in the CDR3. V lost 6 bases to trimming and J lost 4 bases; unmatched junction nucleotides: 16. The CDR3 sequence: CASRHRLSGGEGTEAFF. Here the CDR3 DNA reads TGTGCCAGCAGGCACCGATTGTCAGGGGGCGAAGGCACTGAAGCTTTCTTT.

This clonotype was counted only a few times. A much larger clone differs from this one at a single base, so this may be a read error. The chain couples TRBV28 to TRBJ1-5, with D possibly being TRBD1 (5 bases). Germline loops: CDR1 MDHEN, CDR2 SYDVKM. This CDR3 has 15 residues. CDR3 sequence reads: CASSIPRGSNRPQHF. The CDR3 nucleotides are TGTGCCAGCAGCATCCCCCGGGGGAGCAATCGGCCCCAGCATTTT. Complete variable domain (other parts from reference TRBV28 and TRBJ1-5): DVKVTQSSRYLVKRTGEKVFLECVQDMDHENMFWYRQDPGLGLRLIYFSYDVKMKEKGDIPEGYSVSREKKERFSLILESASTNQTSMYLCASSIPRGSNRPQHFGDGTRLSIL.

There are many counts of this clonotype. One end of the junction fails to match germline, which may point to a read error. The chain employs TRBV3-1 and TRBJ2-7; D is undetermined. Germline-derived CDR1 and CDR2 are LGHDT and YNNKEL (reference sequence). The CDR3 is made up of 13 amino acids. CDR3 DNA: TGTGCCAGCCGCCAAGGAGCATCCTACGAGCAGTACTTC. Its translation: CASRQGASYEQYF.

This clonotype was found many times. The chain links TRBV6-2 or TRBV6-3 to TRBJ2-3; D gene uncertain. The ends were cut back, 2 bases at V and 0 bases at J, with 6 bases in the middle. The CDR3 has 14 residues. Germline V gene lookup returns CDR1 MNHEY and CDR2 SVGEGT. The CDR3 DNA is TGTGCCAGCAGTTACGCTATGAGCACAGATACGCAGTATTTT. Translated: CASSYAMSTDTQYF.

This clonotype has at least ten counts. The chain combines TRBV7-9 with TRBJ1-1, with 9 bases identical to TRBD1. Germline assignment: CDR1 SEHNR and CDR2 FQNEAQ (reference sequence). The trim removed 1 base at V and 1 base at J, leaving 4 bases unmatched. The CDR3 contains 16 residues. DNA for the CDR3: TGTGCCAGCAGCTTAGGCCCGGGACAGGGGAACACTGAAGCTTTCTTT. This sequence encodes CASSLGPGQGNTEAFF.

Ten or more counts support this clonotype. This chain links TRBV28 with TRBJ2-3; D gene uncertain. Trimming removed 8 bases at V and 13 bases at J, with 22 bases between. The CDR3 covers 13 residues. The V gene's germline CDR1 is MDHEN and CDR2 SYDVKM. The CDR3, as DNA: TGTGCCAGCTCCCCCCTACGGGCCCGTGGGGAGTATTTT. This encodes CASSPLRARGEYF.